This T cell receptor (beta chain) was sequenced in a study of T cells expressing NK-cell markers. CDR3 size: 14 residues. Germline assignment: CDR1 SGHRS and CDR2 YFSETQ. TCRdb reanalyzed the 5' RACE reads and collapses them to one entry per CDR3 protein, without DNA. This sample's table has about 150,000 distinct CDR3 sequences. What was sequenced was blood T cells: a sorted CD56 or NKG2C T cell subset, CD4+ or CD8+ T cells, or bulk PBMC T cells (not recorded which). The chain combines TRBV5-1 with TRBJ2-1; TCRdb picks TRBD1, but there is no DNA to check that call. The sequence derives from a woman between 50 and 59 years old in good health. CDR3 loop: CASSPPTGLFGQFF.